The entry that follows covers one T cell receptor beta chain sequence. Its antigen is still unknown. This entry comes from a study of cytomegalovirus exposure and HLA in healthy donors. Findings of the study overall: The authors enumerated 150 to 200 TCR beta chains as linked to cytomegalovirus.

The PCR ran on 60 Vbeta and 13 Jbeta primers. Clones were sequenced by immunoSEQ multiplex PCR, and TCRdb holds only the in-frame ones, with some missing. This sample yields approximately 120,000 clones, of which roughly 81% are seen a single time; around 0.99% belongs to the top ten. The CDR3 length is 14 residues. Deletions cut 5 bases from V and 4 bases from J, with 15 bases between. Germline lookup yields CDR1 SGDLS and CDR2 YYNGEE. Input material: PBMCs. This clonotype originated in a woman aged 25 to 39 in good health and CMV-seronegative. J is TRBJ1-2 and V is TRBV9; the D is unclear. CDR3 amino acids: CASRGLMGAYGYTF. CDR3 sequence (DNA): TGTGCCAGCAGAGGCCTGATGGGAGCCTATGGCTACACCTTC.